What follows are 22 T cell receptor beta chains derived from one specimen sequenced in a study of beta chain features in type 1 diabetes. Study-wide points: Type 1 diabetes patients showed a moderate but significant shortening of TCRB CDR3s in all four CD4+ subsets.

Their specific antigens are unknown. As every portion of the isolated RNA was reverse transcribed, the sequencing read expressed TCRB transcripts. The method was immunoSEQ multiplex PCR; TCRdb's version includes in-frame clones alone and lacks a portion of them. Here the sample spans 150,000 to 200,000 clones, almost 65% being singletons. Sequenced material: naive CD4+ T cells from blood. Receptor source: a man younger than 40 with type 1 diabetes.

There are a few counts of this clone. This chain links TRBV29-1 with TRBJ1-6; 7 bases map to TRBD1. Germline loops: CDR1 SQVTM, CDR2 ANQGSEA. The CDR3 spans 14 residues. The ends lost 3 bases at V and 5 bases at J; junction bases unmatched: 4. CDR3 bases: TGCAGCGTTGATGTGCAGGGGGATAATTCACCCCTCCACTTT. It specifies CSVDVQGDNSPLHF. Variable domain in full (rest from reference TRBV29-1 and TRBJ1-6): SAVISQKPSRDICQRGTSLTIQCQVDSQVTMMFWYRQQPGQSLTLIATANQGSEATYESGFVIDKFPISRPNLTFSTLTVSNMSPEDSSIYLCSVDVQGDNSPLHFGNGTRLTVT.

V usage is TRBV25-1 and J usage is TRBJ2-1; a weak D match, TRBD2 (6 bases). This CDR3 region has 16 residues. Per the germline V gene, CDR1 is MGHDK and CDR2 is SYGVNS. Trimming pared 7 bases from V and 1 base from J, leaving 17 bases between. CDR3 sequence: CASNAGLPFSYNEQFF. The CDR3 DNA is TGTGCCAGCAATGCGGGACTTCCCTTTTCCTACAATGAGCAGTTCTTC.

J is TRBJ1-4 and V is TRBV30; D is ambiguous. The V and J ends lost 2 bases and 4 bases respectively, with 8 bases between them. CDR1 is GTSNPN, CDR2 SVGIG, per germline (reference sequence). The CDR3 contains 13 residues. As DNA, the CDR3 is TGTGCCTGGAGTCGCAGATTTAATGAAAAACTGTTTTTT. Translating gives CAWSRRFNEKLFF.

V is TRBV7-2 and J is TRBJ1-1; TRBD1 agrees at 7 bases. CDR1 SGHTA and CDR2 FQGNSA come from the germline V gene. With 5 bases clipped from V and 3 bases from J, the junction kept 12 bases outside the gene matches. The CDR3 length is 16 residues. The DNA for the CDR3 is TGTGCCAGCAGCCAAGGGGGCAGGGAGAGTGACACTGAAGCTTTCTTT. Protein product: CASSQGGRESDTEAFF.

The chain recombines TRBV7-9 with TRBJ2-1; D possibly corresponds to TRBD2 (5 bases). Trimming removed 5 bases at V and 4 bases at J, with 9 bases between. Germline V gene lookup returns CDR1 SEHNR and CDR2 FQNEAQ (reference sequence). There are 13 residues in the CDR3. The chain's CDR3 is CASSLGLYNEQFF. CDR3 DNA: TGTGCCAGCAGCCTAGGACTGTACAATGAGCAGTTCTTC.

The chain employs TRBV30 and TRBJ2-5; D is uncertain. CDR3 length: 13 amino acids. The germline V and J ends were trimmed by 1 base and 8 bases, with 14 bases remaining between them. Germline lookup yields CDR1 GTSNPN and CDR2 SVGIG (reference sequence). CDR3 bases: TGTGCCTGGAGTGGAACCAATCTCATCACCCAGTACTTC. It specifies CAWSGTNLITQYF. The full variable domain, with the rest looked up from reference TRBV30 and TRBJ2-5, is SQTIHQWPATLVQPVGSPLSLECTVEGTSNPNLYWYRQAAGRGLQLLFYSVGIGQISSEVPQNLSASRPQDRQFILSSKKLLLSDSGFYLCAWSGTNLITQYFGPGTRLLVL.

The CDR3 DNA sequence: TGTGCCAGCAGCCCACACCCCGGGACAACCTACGAGCAGTACTTC. Encoded protein: CASSPHPGTTYEQYF. The J gene is TRBJ2-7, the V gene TRBV9; a weak D match, TRBD1 (6 bases). The CDR3 spans 15 residues. The germline V gene has CDR1 SGDLS and CDR2 YYNGEE. V was pared by 4 bases and J by 2 bases, with 16 bases between. Full variable domain (rest looked up from reference TRBV9 and TRBJ2-7): DSGVTQTPKHLITATGQRVTLRCSPRSGDLSVYWYQQSLDQGLQFLIQYYNGEERAKGNILERFSAQQFPDLHSELNLSSLELGDSALYFCASSPHPGTTYEQYFGPGTRLTVT.

Here the CDR3 DNA reads TGCGCCAGCAGCCAAGATTATCGAACTAGCGGGGGGGCCAGAGATACGCAGTATTTT. It yields the protein CASSQDYRTSGGARDTQYF. The chain carries TRBV4-1 and TRBJ2-3, with TRBD2 matching 13 bases. The CDR3 loop spans 19 amino acids. The trim removed 0 bases at V and 5 bases at J, leaving 11 bases unmatched. CDR1 is MGHRA, CDR2 YSYEKL, per germline.

This sequence joins TRBV4-3 and TRBJ1-2; D ambiguous. CDR1 is LGHNA, CDR2 YSLEER, per germline. The CDR3 covers 14 residues. Trimming removed 1 base at V and 7 bases at J, with 13 bases between. The CDR3 DNA reads as TGCGCCAGCAGCCAAGCAGGTGACCGAGGTGGCTACACCTTC. Residues: CASSQAGDRGGYTF.

The chain carries TRBV11-2 and TRBJ1-1, with TRBD1 as a possible D gene (5 bases). The V gene lost 5 bases and the J gene lost 1 base, with 14 bases spanning the gap. CDR1 and CDR2 (germline): SGHAT, FQNNGV. The CDR3 sequence is 15 residues long. The CDR3 DNA reads TGTGCCAGCAGCACGGCCCGGACATCGAACACTGAAGCTTTCTTT. This gives the protein CASSTARTSNTEAFF. Filled out from reference TRBV11-2 and TRBJ1-1, the complete variable domain reads EAGVAQSPRYKIIEKRQSVAFWCNPISGHATLYWYQQILGQGPKLLIQFQNNGVVDDSQLPKDRFSAERLKGVDSTLKIQPAKLEDSAVYLCASSTARTSNTEAFFGQGTRLTVV.

The chain recombines TRBV30 with TRBJ1-2; D is undetermined. The CDR3 sequence is 13 residues long. Per the germline V gene, CDR1 is GTSNPN and CDR2 is SVGIG (reference sequence). V lost 0 bases, J lost 5 bases, and 10 bases lay in between. The CDR3 nucleotides read TGTGCCTGGAGTGTAAGGGTTGGGTATGGCTACACCTTC. Translating gives CAWSVRVGYGYTF.

V is TRBV10-3 and J is TRBJ1-1; D perhaps matches TRBD1 (5 bases). Between the trimmed V and J ends, which lost 3 bases and 0 bases, there was a span of 14 bases. The CDR3 sequence is 16 residues long. Germline V lookup: CDR1 ENHRY, CDR2 SYGVKD. CDR3 coding DNA: TGTGCCATCAGTGAATCCGGGGCTCGTGTGAACACTGAAGCTTTCTTT. This translates into CAISESGARVNTEAFF.

The chain uses TRBV29-1 and TRBJ2-5, with no clear D. The germline V and J ends were trimmed by 6 bases and 4 bases, with 9 bases remaining between them. The CDR3 sequence is 11 residues long. Germline V gives CDR1 SQVTM, CDR2 ANQGSEA. This CDR3 is CSVLTRETQYF. DNA for the CDR3: TGCAGCGTCTTAACAAGAGAGACCCAGTACTTC. The full variable domain, its missing parts supplied by reference TRBV29-1 and TRBJ2-5, is SAVISQKPSRDICQRGTSLTIQCQVDSQVTMMFWYRQQPGQSLTLIATANQGSEATYESGFVIDKFPISRPNLTFSTLTVSNMSPEDSSIYLCSVLTRETQYFGPGTRLLVL.

The chain couples TRBV9 to TRBJ2-5; D ambiguous. V was clipped by 1 base and J by 7 bases, with 17 bases between them. This CDR3 has 15 residues. CDR1 and CDR2 (germline): SGDLS, YYNGEE. CDR3: CASSVTIDVAVTQYF. CDR3 coding DNA: TGTGCCAGCAGCGTAACGATCGACGTTGCGGTGACCCAGTACTTC.

CDR3 sequence: CAWSPRGGPIDTQYF. CDR3 nucleotide sequence: TGTGCCTGGAGCCCCCGGGGGGGCCCGATAGATACGCAGTATTTT. The V gene is TRBV30, the J gene TRBJ2-3, with 8 bases fitting TRBD2. Germline trimming cut 3 bases from V and 5 bases from J; bases unmatched to any gene: 10. The CDR3 loop spans 15 amino acids. The germline CDR1 and CDR2 sequences are GTSNPN and SVGIG (reference sequence). Full variable domain (rest looked up from reference TRBV30 and TRBJ2-3): SQTIHQWPATLVQPVGSPLSLECTVEGTSNPNLYWYRQAAGRGLQLLFYSVGIGQISSEVPQNLSASRPQDRQFILSSKKLLLSDSGFYLCAWSPRGGPIDTQYFGPGTRLTVL.

The chain couples TRBV10-3 to TRBJ2-5; TRBD2 agrees at 9 bases. Germline V gene lookup returns CDR1 ENHRY and CDR2 SYGVKD. This CDR3 has 15 amino acids. Germline trimming cut 8 bases from V and 0 bases from J; bases unmatched to any gene: 7. The CDR3 DNA reads TGTGCCATCGGGGGGCGACTAGCGGACCAAGAGACCCAGTACTTC. This sequence encodes CAIGGRLADQETQYF.

The genes are TRBV25-1 and TRBJ1-2, with a weak D call TRBD1 (5 bases). The V gene lost 2 bases and the J gene lost 5 bases, with 15 bases spanning the gap. Germline lookup yields CDR1 MGHDK and CDR2 SYGVNS. The CDR3 runs to 15 residues. The chain's CDR3 is CASSETLAGVYGYTF. As DNA, the CDR3 is TGTGCCAGCAGTGAAACGCTGGCGGGGGTGTATGGCTACACCTTC.

The table lists this clone with a few counts. The chain carries TRBV29-1 and TRBJ2-5; 7 bases match TRBD1. Germline values: CDR1 SQVTM, CDR2 ANQGSEA. The V segment lost 3 bases and the J segment 4 bases; nucleotides outside the gene matches: 5. This CDR3 is 13 amino acids long. CDR3 bases: TGCAGCGTTGATTTGGGACAGCGAGAGACCCAGTACTTC. Protein: CSVDLGQRETQYF.

The rearrangement uses TRBV29-1 and TRBJ2-3; D gene unclear. The CDR3 has 13 residues. The germline CDR1 and CDR2 sequences are SQVTM and ANQGSEA. The V and J ends lost 3 bases and 0 bases respectively, with 7 bases between them. CDR3 bases: TGCAGCGTTGATATAGGGAGCACAGATACGCAGTATTTT. Protein product: CSVDIGSTDTQYF.

The chain carries TRBV6-1 and TRBJ2-5; the D is unclear. Germline-derived CDR1 and CDR2 are MNHNS and SASEGT. This CDR3 contains 13 residues. V lost 1 base and J 4 bases, leaving 7 bases between the germline ends. The CDR3 coding sequence is TGTGCCAGCAGTGAAGGAAGCCGAGAGACCCAGTACTTC. Residues: CASSEGSRETQYF.

The chain joins TRBV2 to TRBJ2-7; D gene uncertain. Germline V gene sequence: CDR1 SNHLY, CDR2 FYNNEI. CDR3 length equals 15 residues. Trimming shortened V by 2 bases and J by 5 bases, and 16 bases separated the two germline ends. The CDR3 sequence: CASSEFSSPAHEQYF. In DNA form, the CDR3 reads TGTGCCAGCAGTGAATTCTCCTCCCCTGCCCACGAGCAGTACTTC. The variable domain in full, completed from reference TRBV2 and TRBJ2-7, reads EPEVTQTPSHQVTQMGQEVILRCVPISNHLYFYWYRQILGQKVEFLVSFYNNEISEKSEIFDDQFSVERPDGSNFTLKIRSTKLEDSAMYFCASSEFSSPAHEQYFGPGTRLTVT.

About this clone: A junction end diverges from the germline sequence, so it may reflect a read error. The V and J genes are TRBV18 and TRBJ2-3; D not certain. The germline V gene has CDR1 KGHSH and CDR2 LQKENI. The length of the CDR3 is 8 residues. CDR3 in DNA: TGTGCCAGCTCACCCCCTCGTTTT. As protein: CASSPPRF.